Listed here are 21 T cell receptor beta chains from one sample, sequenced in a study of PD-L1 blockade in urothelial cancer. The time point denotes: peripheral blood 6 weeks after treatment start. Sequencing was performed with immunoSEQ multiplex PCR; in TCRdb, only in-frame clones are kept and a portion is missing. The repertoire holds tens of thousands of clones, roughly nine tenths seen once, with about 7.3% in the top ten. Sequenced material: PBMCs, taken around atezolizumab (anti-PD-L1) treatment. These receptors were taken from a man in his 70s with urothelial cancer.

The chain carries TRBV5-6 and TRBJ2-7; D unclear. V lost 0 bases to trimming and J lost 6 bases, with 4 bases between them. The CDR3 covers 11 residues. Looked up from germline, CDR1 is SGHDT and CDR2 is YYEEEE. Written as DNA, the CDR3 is TGTGCCAGCAGCTTGGAACTCGAGCAGTACTTC. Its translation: CASSLELEQYF.

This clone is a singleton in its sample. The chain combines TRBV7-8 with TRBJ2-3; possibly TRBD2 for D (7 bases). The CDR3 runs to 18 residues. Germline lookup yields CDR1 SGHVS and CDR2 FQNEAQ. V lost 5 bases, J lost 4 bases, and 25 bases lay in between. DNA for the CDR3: TGTGCCAGCAGCATACTAGTATACAGGGATCGGGGGGCAGATACGCAGTATTTT. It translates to CASSILVYRDRGADTQYF.

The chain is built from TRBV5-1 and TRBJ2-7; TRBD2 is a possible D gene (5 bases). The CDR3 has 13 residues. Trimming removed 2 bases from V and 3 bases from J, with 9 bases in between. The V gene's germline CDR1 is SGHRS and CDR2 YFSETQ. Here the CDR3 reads CASSFPSSYEQYF. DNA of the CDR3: TGCGCCAGCAGCTTCCCTAGCAGCTACGAGCAGTACTTC.

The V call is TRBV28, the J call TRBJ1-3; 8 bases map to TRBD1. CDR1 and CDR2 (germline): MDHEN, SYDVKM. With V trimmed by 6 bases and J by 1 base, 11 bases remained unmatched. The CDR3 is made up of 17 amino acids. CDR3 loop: CASSPGQGPGSGNTIYF. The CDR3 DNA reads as TGTGCCAGCAGCCCCGGACAGGGTCCTGGATCTGGAAACACCATATATTTT.

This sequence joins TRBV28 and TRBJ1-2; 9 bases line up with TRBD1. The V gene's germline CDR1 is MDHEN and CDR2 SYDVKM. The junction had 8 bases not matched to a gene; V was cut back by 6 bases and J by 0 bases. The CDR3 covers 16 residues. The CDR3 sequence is CASSPVGQGANYGYTF. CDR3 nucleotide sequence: TGTGCCAGCAGCCCGGTGGGACAGGGAGCTAACTATGGCTACACCTTC.

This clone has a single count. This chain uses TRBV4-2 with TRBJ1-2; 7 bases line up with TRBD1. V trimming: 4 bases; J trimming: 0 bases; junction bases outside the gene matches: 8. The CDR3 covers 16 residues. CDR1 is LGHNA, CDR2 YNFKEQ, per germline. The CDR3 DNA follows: TGTGCCAGCAGCCGTACCGGGACAGAAACTAACTATGGCTACACCTTC. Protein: CASSRTGTETNYGYTF.

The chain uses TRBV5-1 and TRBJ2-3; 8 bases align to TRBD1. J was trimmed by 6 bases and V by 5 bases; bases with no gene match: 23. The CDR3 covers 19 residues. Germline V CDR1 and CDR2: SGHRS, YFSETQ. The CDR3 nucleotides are TGCGCCAGCAGTTCCCAAACCGGGACAGGACATTGGAAGGAGGATACGCAGTATTTT. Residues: CASSSQTGTGHWKEDTQYF.

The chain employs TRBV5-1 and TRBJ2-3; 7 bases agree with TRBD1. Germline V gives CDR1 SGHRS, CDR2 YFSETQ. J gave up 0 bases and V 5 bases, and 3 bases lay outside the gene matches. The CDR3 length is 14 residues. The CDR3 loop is CASSTGVSTDTQYF. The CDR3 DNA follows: TGCGCCAGCAGTACAGGGGTTAGCACAGATACGCAGTATTTT.

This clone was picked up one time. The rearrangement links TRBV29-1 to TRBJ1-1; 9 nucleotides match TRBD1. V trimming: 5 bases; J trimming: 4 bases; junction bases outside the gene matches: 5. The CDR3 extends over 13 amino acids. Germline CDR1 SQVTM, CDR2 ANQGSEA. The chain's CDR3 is CSVSRDRVTEAFF. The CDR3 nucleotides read TGCAGCGTTTCTAGGGACAGGGTCACTGAAGCTTTCTTT.

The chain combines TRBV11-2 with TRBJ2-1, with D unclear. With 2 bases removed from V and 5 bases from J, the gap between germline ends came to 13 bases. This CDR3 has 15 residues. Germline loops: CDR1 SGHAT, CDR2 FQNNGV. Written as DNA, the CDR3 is TGTGCCAGCAGCTTAATTGGCAAATCGAACAATGAGCAGTTCTTC. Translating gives CASSLIGKSNNEQFF.

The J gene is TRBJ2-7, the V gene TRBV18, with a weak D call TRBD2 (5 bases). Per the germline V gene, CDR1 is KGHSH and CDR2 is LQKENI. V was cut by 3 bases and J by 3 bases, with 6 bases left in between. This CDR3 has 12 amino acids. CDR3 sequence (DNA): TGTGCCAGCTCACCGGCGGGCTACGAGCAGTACTTC. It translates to CASSPAGYEQYF.

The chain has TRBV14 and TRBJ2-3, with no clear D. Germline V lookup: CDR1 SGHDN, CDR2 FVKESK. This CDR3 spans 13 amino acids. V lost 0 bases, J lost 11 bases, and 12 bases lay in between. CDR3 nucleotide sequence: TGTGCCAGCAGCCAAGATCTTAACGGGTTGCAGTATTTT. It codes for CASSQDLNGLQYF.

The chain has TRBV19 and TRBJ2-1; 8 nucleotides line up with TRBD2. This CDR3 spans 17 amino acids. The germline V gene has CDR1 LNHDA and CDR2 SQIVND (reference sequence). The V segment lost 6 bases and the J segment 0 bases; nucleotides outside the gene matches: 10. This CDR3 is CASSRRIGLASYNEQFF. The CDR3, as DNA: TGTGCCAGTAGCAGAAGAATTGGACTAGCCTCCTACAATGAGCAGTTCTTC. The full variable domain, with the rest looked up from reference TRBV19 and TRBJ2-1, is DGGITQSPKYLFRKEGQNVTLSCEQNLNHDAMYWYRQDPGQGLRLIYYSQIVNDFQKGDIAEGYSVSREKKESFPLTVTSAQKNPTAFYLCASSRRIGLASYNEQFFGPGTRLTVL.

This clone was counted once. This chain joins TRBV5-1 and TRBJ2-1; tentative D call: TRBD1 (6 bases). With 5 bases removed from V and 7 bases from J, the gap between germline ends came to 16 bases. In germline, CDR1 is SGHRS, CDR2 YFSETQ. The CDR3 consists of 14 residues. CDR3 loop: CASSSGELGNEQFF. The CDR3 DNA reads TGCGCCAGCAGTTCAGGGGAATTAGGAAATGAGCAGTTCTTC.

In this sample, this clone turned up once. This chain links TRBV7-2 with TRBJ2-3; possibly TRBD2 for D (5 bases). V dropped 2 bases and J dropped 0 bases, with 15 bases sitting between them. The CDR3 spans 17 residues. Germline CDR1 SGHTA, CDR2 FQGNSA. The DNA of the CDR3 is TGTGCCAGCAGCTTATTGAGTGTAGCGTCTAGCACAGATACGCAGTATTTT. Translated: CASSLLSVASSTDTQYF.

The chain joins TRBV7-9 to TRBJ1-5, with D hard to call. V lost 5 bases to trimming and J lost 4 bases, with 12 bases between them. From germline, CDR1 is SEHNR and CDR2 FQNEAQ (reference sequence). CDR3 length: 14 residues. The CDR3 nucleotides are TGTGCCAGCAGCCTAGGCACAGAAAATCAGCCCCAGCATTTT. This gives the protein CASSLGTENQPQHF.

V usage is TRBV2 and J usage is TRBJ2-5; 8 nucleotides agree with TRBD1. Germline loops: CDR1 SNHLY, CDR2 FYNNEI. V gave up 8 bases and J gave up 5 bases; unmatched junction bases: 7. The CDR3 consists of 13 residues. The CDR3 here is CASASTGAETQYF. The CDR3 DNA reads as TGTGCCAGCGCCTCGACAGGGGCGGAGACCCAGTACTTC.

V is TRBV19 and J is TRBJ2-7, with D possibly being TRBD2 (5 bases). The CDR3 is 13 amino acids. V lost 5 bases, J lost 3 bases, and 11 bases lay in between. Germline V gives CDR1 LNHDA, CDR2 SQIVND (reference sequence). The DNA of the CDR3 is TGTGCCAGTAGTGAGGGAAATAACTACGAGCAGTACTTC. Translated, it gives CASSEGNNYEQYF.

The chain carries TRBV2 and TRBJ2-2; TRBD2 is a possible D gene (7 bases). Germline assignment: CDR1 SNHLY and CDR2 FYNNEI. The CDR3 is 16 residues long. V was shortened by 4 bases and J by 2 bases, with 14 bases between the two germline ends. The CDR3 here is CASSVSGGRNTGELFF. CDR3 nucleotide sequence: TGTGCCAGCAGTGTATCGGGGGGCCGCAACACCGGGGAGCTGTTTTTT.

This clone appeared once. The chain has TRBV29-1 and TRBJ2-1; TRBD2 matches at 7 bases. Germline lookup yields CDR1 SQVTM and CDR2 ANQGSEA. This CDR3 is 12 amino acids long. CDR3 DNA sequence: TGCAGTCAGAGGCGGGAGAGGGGTGAGCAGTTCTTC. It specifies CSQRRERGEQFF.

The CDR3 coding sequence is TGTGCCAGCAGGAGATCAGGTATGAGTGGCAATGAGCAGTTCTTC. Translating gives CASRRSGMSGNEQFF. The chain is built from TRBV28 and TRBJ2-1; no clear D. The CDR3 sequence is 15 residues long. CDR1 and CDR2 (germline): MDHEN, SYDVKM. Trimming took 6 bases from V and 6 from J, leaving 18 bases between them.